This T cell receptor beta chain was sequenced during a study of T cells expressing NK-cell markers. Study-wide context: The sequencing cohort of eight donors included seven HCMV-seropositive individuals and one seronegative individual. Study-wide findings and caveats: Top CD8+ clonotypes included the dominant CD3+CD56+NKG2C+ clonotypes in 6 or 7 donors.

As the method of synthesis, 5'RACE template switching with UMIs yielded TCR beta cDNA. No DNA is given; TCRdb re-called the 5' RACE reads and lists each CDR3 protein once. The sample includes over 150,000 distinct CDR3 sequences. About this clonotype: Its matching antigen is unknown.

The sequence came from a man aged 18-69 years in good health. The sample taken for sequencing was blood T cells: a sorted CD56 or NKG2C T cell subset, CD4+ or CD8+ T cells, or bulk PBMC T cells (not recorded which).

This chain's CDR3 is CASSIRGSDQETQYF. This rearrangement joins TRBV19 to TRBJ2-5; TCRdb reports TRBD1, a call that lacks DNA to check it against. The CDR3 is 15 amino acids. CDR1 is LNHDA, CDR2 SQIVND, per germline (reference sequence).